Below are 18 T cell receptor beta chains sequenced from a single sample in a study of radiation and T cells in renal cell carcinoma. The time point is: baseline pretreatment blood. This sample's treatment: 15 Gy SBRT to primary tumor, nephrectomy 4 weeks later. Produced via immunoSEQ multiplex PCR; TCRdb's table is partial and in-frame only. The sample consists of some 150,000 clones, approximately 87% of them appearing once. The source was blood, collected from a patient whose treatment included radiotherapy and nephrectomy. All receptors derive from a woman in her forties or fifties with renal cell carcinoma.

The chain joins TRBV19 to TRBJ2-3; TRBD1 or TRBD2 may be the D gene (5 bases each). This CDR3 contains 14 residues. V lost 1 base and J lost 3, with 8 bases in between. Germline V gives CDR1 LNHDA, CDR2 SQIVND (reference sequence). The CDR3 DNA follows: TGTGCCAGTAGTATAGGGGGGAGAACAGATACGCAGTATTTT. Amino acids: CASSIGGRTDTQYF. Variable domain in full (rest from reference TRBV19 and TRBJ2-3): DGGITQSPKYLFRKEGQNVTLSCEQNLNHDAMYWYRQDPGQGLRLIYYSQIVNDFQKGDIAEGYSVSREKKESFPLTVTSAQKNPTAFYLCASSIGGRTDTQYFGPGTRLTVL.

CDR3 sequence: CASSLGLAPLEQFF. CDR3 nucleotides: TGTGCCAGCAGCTTGGGACTAGCGCCTCTAGAGCAGTTCTTC. The V and J genes are TRBV5-4 and TRBJ2-1, with 8 positions matching TRBD2. This CDR3 contains 14 residues. Germline CDR1 SGHNT, CDR2 YYREEE (reference sequence). V shed 0 bases, J shed 10 bases, and the junction held 6 bases outside the gene matches.

The gene calls are TRBV28 and TRBJ1-1; D is uncertain. V lost 4 bases and J lost 1, with 4 bases in between. Germline V gene sequence: CDR1 MDHEN, CDR2 SYDVKM. The length of the CDR3 is 12 residues. The CDR3, as DNA: TGTGCCAGCAGTTCAGCGAACACTGAAGCTTTCTTT. Amino acids: CASSSANTEAFF.

The chain has TRBV5-6 and TRBJ2-2; D gene ambiguous. Per the germline V gene, CDR1 is SGHDT and CDR2 is YYEEEE. The length of the CDR3 is 13 residues. V was shortened by 5 bases and J by 6 bases, with 11 bases between the two germline ends. The CDR3 spells CASSLIRSGELFF. Here the CDR3 DNA reads TGTGCCAGCAGTTTGATAAGGTCCGGGGAGCTGTTTTTT.

V gene TRBV11-2 combines with J gene TRBJ2-7; a weak D match, TRBD1 (8 bases). This CDR3 spans 13 amino acids. Trimming removed 5 bases at V and 6 bases at J, with 14 bases between. Per the germline V gene, CDR1 is SGHAT and CDR2 is FQNNGV. The CDR3 DNA is TGTGCCAGCAGCCAAAACAGGGGGGGCGAGCAGTACTTC. Its translation: CASSQNRGGEQYF.

This clone was observed a single time. The rearrangement uses TRBV25-1 and TRBJ1-4, with D perhaps TRBD1 (5 bases). CDR1 and CDR2 from the germline V gene are MGHDK and SYGVNS. This CDR3 contains 16 residues. Trimming shortened V by 8 bases and J by 2 bases, and 18 bases separated the two germline ends. Written as DNA, the CDR3 is TGTGCCAGCGGTTCCGGGACTTTGGTCACTAATGAAAAACTGTTTTTT. Encoded protein: CASGSGTLVTNEKLFF. Filled out from reference TRBV25-1 and TRBJ1-4, the complete variable domain reads EADIYQTPRYLVIGTGKKITLECSQTMGHDKMYWYQQDPGMELHLIHYSYGVNSTEKGDLSSESTVSRIRTEHFPLTLESARPSHTSQYLCASGSGTLVTNEKLFFGSGTQLSVL.

The chain has TRBV18 and TRBJ2-4, with TRBD2 matching 8 bases. The V and J ends lost 3 bases and 7 bases, in that order; junction bases with no gene match: 8. The CDR3 length is 15 residues. Germline V lookup: CDR1 KGHSH, CDR2 LQKENI. CDR3 DNA sequence: TGTGCCAGCTCACCGCCGTTAGCGGGGACCAACATTCAGTACTTC. It specifies CASSPPLAGTNIQYF.

This clone appeared a single time. The CDR3 coding sequence is TGCAGCGTTGAAGGGCGGAACAGGGTTCGATACGGCTACACCTTC. Translated, it gives CSVEGRNRVRYGYTF. The chain carries TRBV29-1 and TRBJ1-2, with a weak D call TRBD1 (6 bases). The CDR3 totals 15 residues. CDR1 and CDR2 from the germline V gene are SQVTM and ANQGSEA. Trimming took 1 base from V and 8 from J, leaving 20 bases between them.

This clone was detected once. The chain joins TRBV9 to TRBJ1-1, with D tentatively TRBD1 (5 bases). The CDR3 extends over 15 amino acids. Looked up from germline, CDR1 is SGDLS and CDR2 is YYNGEE. Trimming took off 2 bases at V and 2 bases at J, with 13 bases between the two ends. The CDR3 loop is CASSVSRDLNTEAFF. DNA of the CDR3: TGTGCCAGCAGCGTGAGCAGGGACCTCAACACTGAAGCTTTCTTT.

J is TRBJ1-2 and V is TRBV10-3; possible D gene TRBD1, 5 bases. CDR1 is ENHRY and CDR2 is SYGVKD in the germline V gene. V was shortened by 10 bases and J by 4 bases, with 19 bases between the two germline ends. The CDR3 spans 14 residues. The CDR3 coding sequence is TGTGCCACCACCCAGGAACGCGACAGCTATGGCTACACCTTC. Translation: CATTQERDSYGYTF.

This clone came up once. J is TRBJ2-5 and V is TRBV10-3; D gene uncertain. CDR1 ENHRY and CDR2 SYGVKD come from the germline V gene. V was cut by 3 bases and J by 1 base, with 6 bases left in between. This CDR3 contains 13 residues. The CDR3 DNA sequence: TGTGCCATCAGTGAAGGCACCCAAGAGACCCAGTACTTC. Its protein is CAISEGTQETQYF.

The chain links TRBV28 to TRBJ1-1; D uncertain. Germline CDR1 is MDHEN and CDR2 is SYDVKM. The CDR3 is 15 residues long. Trimming shortened V by 6 bases and J by 5 bases, and 19 bases separated the two germline ends. This CDR3 is CASRSRILSMTEAFF. CDR3 coding DNA: TGTGCCAGCAGAAGCCGGATCCTATCGATGACTGAAGCTTTCTTT.

The CDR3: CASSDGQRSYEQYF. The CDR3 DNA sequence: TGTGCCAGCAGTGACGGGCAGCGGTCCTACGAGCAGTACTTC. The rearrangement joins TRBV6-4 to TRBJ2-7, with TRBD2 as a possible D gene (5 bases). The CDR3 runs 14 residues. The germline CDR1 and CDR2 sequences are MRHNA and SNTAGT. V shed 2 bases and J shed 1 base, with 9 bases lying between them.

The chain joins TRBV15 to TRBJ2-6, with D possibly being TRBD2 (6 bases). CDR1 and CDR2 from the germline V gene are LNHNV and YYDKDF (reference sequence). Trimming took 1 base from V and 0 from J, leaving 13 bases between them. The CDR3 has 18 residues. The CDR3 sequence: CATSRGRVESSGANVLTF. The DNA of the CDR3 is TGTGCCACCAGCAGAGGGAGGGTGGAAAGCTCTGGGGCCAACGTCCTGACTTTC.

In this sample, this clone turned up a few times. The chain is built from TRBV19 and TRBJ1-1, with TRBD1 matching 8 bases. Losses at the gene ends were 6 bases for V and 4 bases for J; bases not matched to a gene: 7. This CDR3 contains 14 residues. CDR1 and CDR2 from the germline V gene are LNHDA and SQIVND (reference sequence). CDR3 nucleotides: TGTGCCAGTAGCGACAGGGGCCCCAGCACTGAAGCTTTCTTT. This translates into CASSDRGPSTEAFF. Drawing the rest from reference TRBV19 and TRBJ1-1, the complete variable domain is DGGITQSPKYLFRKEGQNVTLSCEQNLNHDAMYWYRQDPGQGLRLIYYSQIVNDFQKGDIAEGYSVSREKKESFPLTVTSAQKNPTAFYLCASSDRGPSTEAFFGQGTRLTVV.

This chain connects TRBV5-1 to TRBJ1-5, with TRBD1 as a possible D gene (5 bases). The germline CDR1 and CDR2 sequences are SGHRS and YFSETQ. This CDR3 contains 14 residues. The ends were cut back, 4 bases at V and 5 bases at J, with 13 bases in the middle. The CDR3 region has the DNA TGCGCCAGCAGCCAGACAGTCGGAGATCAGCCCCAGCATTTT. This gives the protein CASSQTVGDQPQHF.

The rearrangement joins TRBV19 to TRBJ1-1; D may be TRBD1 (6 bases). Trimming removed 5 bases from V and 0 bases from J, with 13 bases in between. This CDR3 comprises 15 residues. The germline gives CDR1 LNHDA, CDR2 SQIVND (reference sequence). The CDR3: CASSLQRGVNTEAFF. The CDR3 nucleotides are TGTGCCAGTAGTCTACAAAGGGGGGTGAACACTGAAGCTTTCTTT.

V is TRBV19 and J is TRBJ1-5; 7 bases align to TRBD1. CDR1 LNHDA and CDR2 SQIVND come from the germline V gene (reference sequence). This CDR3 region has 14 residues. V was clipped by 5 bases and J by 7 bases; unmatched bases: 8. The CDR3 loop is CASSYRDRFQPQHF. Here the CDR3 DNA reads TGTGCCAGTAGTTACCGGGACAGATTCCAGCCCCAGCATTTT. Full variable domain (remainder filled in from reference TRBV19 and TRBJ1-5): DGGITQSPKYLFRKEGQNVTLSCEQNLNHDAMYWYRQDPGQGLRLIYYSQIVNDFQKGDIAEGYSVSREKKESFPLTVTSAQKNPTAFYLCASSYRDRFQPQHFGDGTRLSIL.